This T cell receptor beta chain was captured in a study of blood T cell repertoires in COVID-19. Study at large: T cells, B-cell-depleted T cells, or PBMCs provided the cDNA or gDNA that served as material.

This CDR3 is 18 amino acids long. Germline values: CDR1 SGHRS, CDR2 YFSETQ. The V segment lost 4 bases and the J segment 7 bases; nucleotides outside the gene matches: 17. In the original analysis: The assay estimated nucleated cells by amplifying reference gene primers. Data came from immunoSEQ multiplex PCR; TCRdb stores just in-frame clones and leaves some out. That table supplies the V and J calls and clone size; D and trimming were determined from the DNA. The sample has fewer than 350,000 clones, approximately 91% seen once. In this sample, this clone turned up once. Ages ranged from about 18 to 90 years, with residence in more than 20 US areas. All recovered Cohort 3 donors got two negative PCRs, got clearance, or saw symptom resolution.

The receptor was isolated from a woman aged 25-40 years who had recovered from COVID-19. What was sequenced was PBMCs or T cells enriched from blood (not recorded which). The rearrangement joins TRBV5-1 to TRBJ2-2; 9 nucleotides line up with TRBD2. The CDR3 nucleotides read TGCGCCAGCAGCGCCCCCCCTCGGGCGGGGGGGCGTGGCGGGGAGCTGTTTTTT. As protein: CASSAPPRAGGRGGELFF. The variable domain in full, with the rest retrieved from reference TRBV5-1 and TRBJ2-2, is KAGVTQTPRYLIKTRGQQVTLSCSPISGHRSVSWYQQTPGQGLQFLFEYFSETQRNKGNFPGRFSGRQFSNSRSEMNVSTLELGDSALYLCASSAPPRAGGRGGELFFGEGSRLTVL.